This TCR beta chain came from a study of T-cell reconstitution after alpha-beta-depleted transplantation in children. This clonotype occurred a few times. The junction shows a germline mismatch at one end, possibly a read error. Germline V gene lookup returns CDR1 PRHDT and CDR2 FYEKMQ (reference sequence). The CDR3 sequence is 15 residues long. Preparation of the TCRbeta library involved a method that used unique molecular identifiers. TCRdb re-analysed the PCR reads in MiXCR, keeping a single row per CDR3 protein. The profile shows roughly 200,000 distinct CDR3 sequences, approximately 10% of them singletons.

This clonotype was obtained from a human donor who donated a stem cell graft to a child with acute lymphoblastic leukemia. The rearrangement joins TRBV13 to TRBJ1-1; D is perhaps TRBD1 (5 bases). The source was PBMCs from the stem cell graft donor, collected from the stem cell graft. The CDR3 loop reads CASSLDTGRNAEAFF. CDR3 in DNA: TGTGCCAGCAGCTTAGATACAGGCAGGAACGCTGAAGCTTTCTTT.